A single T cell receptor (beta chain) is shown here with its context. Autoimmune disease history or systemic immunosuppression led to patients being barred. These data come from a study of OX40 agonist ivuxolimab in advanced cancers. About the research overall: Participants, about 83% male, averaged roughly 59 years of age, ranging from roughly 23 to 90.

Libraries were prepared by immunoSEQ multiplex PCR; TCRdb keeps only in-frame clonotypes and omits some of them. The sample holds roughly 49,000 clones; around 80% are singletons and the top ten take roughly 1.7%. In germline, CDR1 is SGDLS, CDR2 YYNGEE. The length of the CDR3 is 17 residues. The V and J ends lost 1 base and 4 bases, in that order; junction bases with no gene match: 8. The sequence came from an adult with an advanced solid tumor such as melanoma, head and neck, liver or kidney cancer. V gene TRBV9 combines with J gene TRBJ2-2, with 9 bases that match TRBD2. This specimen consisted of CD4+ or CD8+ T cells sorted from blood, obtained in a trial of the OX40 agonist ivuxolimab. The CDR3 region is CASSVLGSGSSTGELFF. The CDR3 DNA follows: TGTGCCAGCAGCGTACTTGGTAGCGGGAGTAGCACCGGGGAGCTGTTTTTT.